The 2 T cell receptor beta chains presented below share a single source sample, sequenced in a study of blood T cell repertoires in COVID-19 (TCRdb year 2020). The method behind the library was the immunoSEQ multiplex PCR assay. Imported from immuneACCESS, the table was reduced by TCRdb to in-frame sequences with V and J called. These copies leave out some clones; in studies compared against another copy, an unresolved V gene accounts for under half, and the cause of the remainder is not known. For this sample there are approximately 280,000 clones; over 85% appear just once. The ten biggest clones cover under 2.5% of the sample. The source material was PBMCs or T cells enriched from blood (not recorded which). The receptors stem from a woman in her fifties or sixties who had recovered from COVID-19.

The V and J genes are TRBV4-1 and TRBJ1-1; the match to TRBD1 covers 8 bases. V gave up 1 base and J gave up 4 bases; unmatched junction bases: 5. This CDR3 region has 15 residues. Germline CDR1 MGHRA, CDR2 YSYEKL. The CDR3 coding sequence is TGCGCCAGCAGCCAAGTGCAGGGGGCAGGCACTGAAGCTTTCTTT. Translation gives CASSQVQGAGTEAFF.

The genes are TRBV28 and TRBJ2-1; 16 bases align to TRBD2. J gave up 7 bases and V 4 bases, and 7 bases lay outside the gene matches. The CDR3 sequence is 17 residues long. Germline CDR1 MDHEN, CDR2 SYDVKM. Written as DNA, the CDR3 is TGTGCCAGCAGTTCAACGGGACTAGCGGGGGGGTGGAATGAGCAGTTCTTC. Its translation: CASSSTGLAGGWNEQFF.